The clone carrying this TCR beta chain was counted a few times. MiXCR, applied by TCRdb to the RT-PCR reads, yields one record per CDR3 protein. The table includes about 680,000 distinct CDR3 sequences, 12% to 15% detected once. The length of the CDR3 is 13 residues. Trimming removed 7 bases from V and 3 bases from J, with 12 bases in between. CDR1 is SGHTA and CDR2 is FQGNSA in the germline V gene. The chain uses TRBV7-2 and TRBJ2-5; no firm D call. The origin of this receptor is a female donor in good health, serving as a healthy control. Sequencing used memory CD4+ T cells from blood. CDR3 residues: CASNQAVEETQYF. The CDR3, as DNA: TGTGCCAGCAATCAAGCCGTCGAAGAGACCCAGTACTTC.